The 11 T cell receptor beta chains presented below share a single source sample, sequenced in a study of response to subunit inactivated influenza vaccine. TCRdb itself ran the RT-PCR reads through MiXCR, one entry per CDR3 protein. This sample has over 400,000 distinct CDR3 sequences, with 10% to 15% found just once. The specimen was PBMCs from blood, collected about 40 days after vaccination. These receptor sequences come from a middle-aged man who received an inactivated influenza vaccine.

This clonotype was counted at least ten times. The rearrangement links TRBV7-2 to TRBJ2-1, with 8 bases aligning to TRBD2. This CDR3 is built from 16 residues. Losses at the gene ends were 0 bases for V and 6 bases for J; bases not matched to a gene: 7. CDR1 and CDR2 (germline): SGHTA, FQGNSA. The CDR3 DNA reads TGTGCCAGCAGCTTAGCGCAAGCGGGAGTCGGCAATGAGCAGTTCTTC. Its protein product is CASSLAQAGVGNEQFF.

The chain joins TRBV15 to TRBJ2-5; no clear D gene. V was shortened by 1 base and J by 5 bases, with 11 bases between the two germline ends. The CDR3 spans 14 residues. The germline gives CDR1 LNHNV, CDR2 YYDKDF (reference sequence). Written as DNA, the CDR3 is TGTGCCACCAGCAGAGCGCGTAGCAGGGAGACCCAGTACTTC. Its translation is CATSRARSRETQYF.

This clonotype was observed at least ten times. The chain has TRBV12-3 or TRBV12-4 and TRBJ2-1; D unresolved. CDR3 length equals 14 residues. V lost 6 bases and J lost 4, with 13 bases in between. CDR3 DNA sequence: TGTGCCAGCAGCCTACGTGGGGTATACAATGAGCAGTTCTTC. Protein: CASSLRGVYNEQFF.

The chain couples TRBV20-1 to TRBJ1-5; D may be TRBD1 (6 bases). Per the germline V gene, CDR1 is DFQATT and CDR2 is SNEGSKA (reference sequence). This CDR3 spans 14 amino acids. Trimming shortened V by 5 bases and J by 6 bases, and 17 bases separated the two germline ends. The CDR3 region has the DNA TGCAGTGCTGTGGGGCAGGGGTCGGCTCAGCCCCAGCATTTT. Translating gives CSAVGQGSAQPQHF.

This clonotype was seen a handful of times. This chain links TRBV6-2 or TRBV6-3 with TRBJ1-6; D perhaps matches TRBD1 (6 bases). From germline, CDR1 is MNHEY and CDR2 SVGEGT. There are 16 residues in the CDR3. V lost 6 bases and J lost 7, with 19 bases in between. In nucleotides, the CDR3 is TGTGCCAGCAGCCCCCACAGGGCGGGTGCCAATTCACCCCTCCACTTT. Protein product: CASSPHRAGANSPLHF.

The chain combines TRBV20-1 with TRBJ2-1; TRBD2 is a possible D gene (6 bases). Germline CDR1 reads DFQATT; CDR2 reads SNEGSKA (reference sequence). The CDR3 totals 16 residues. V shed 3 bases and J shed 0 bases, with 15 bases lying between them. The CDR3 protein is CSASTRGGDSYNEQFF. The CDR3 nucleotides read TGCAGTGCTAGTACGCGGGGCGGGGACTCCTACAATGAGCAGTTCTTC.

The V gene is TRBV5-1, the J gene TRBJ2-1, with TRBD2 identical over 13 bases. Trimming removed 2 bases from V and 5 bases from J; junction bases left unmatched: 10. The germline V gene encodes CDR1 SGHRS and CDR2 YFSETQ. The CDR3 consists of 18 residues. CDR3 DNA: TGCGCCAGCAGCTTCACTAGCGGGAGGGCCAGCGTCCACAATGAGCAGTTCTTC. Protein sequence: CASSFTSGRASVHNEQFF. Based on the CDR3 plus reference TRBV5-1 and TRBJ2-1, the full variable domain is KAGVTQTPRYLIKTRGQQVTLSCSPISGHRSVSWYQQTPGQGLQFLFEYFSETQRNKGNFPGRFSGRQFSNSRSEMNVSTLELGDSALYLCASSFTSGRASVHNEQFFGPGTRLTVL.

The J gene is TRBJ2-5, the V gene TRBV4-2; possibly TRBD2 for D (5 bases). V lost 2 bases to trimming and J lost 3 bases, with 16 bases between them. The CDR3 sequence is 16 residues long. Germline-derived CDR1 and CDR2 are LGHNA and YNFKEQ. In DNA form, the CDR3 reads TGTGCCAGCAGCCAAAATCCAGCGGCGCCCAAAGAGACCCAGTACTTC. This gives the protein CASSQNPAAPKETQYF.

This clonotype was picked up a small number of times. The V call is TRBV4-2, the J call TRBJ1-1; 8 nucleotides agree with TRBD1. The ends lost 3 bases at V and 10 bases at J; junction bases unmatched: 13. The CDR3 runs 15 residues. Germline assignment: CDR1 LGHNA and CDR2 YNFKEQ. Here the CDR3 reads CASSQDGHDRGRAFF. As DNA, the CDR3 is TGTGCCAGCAGCCAGGATGGACACGACAGGGGACGAGCTTTCTTT.

This chain joins TRBV12-5 and TRBJ2-1, with TRBD1 as a possible D gene (5 bases). The CDR3 totals 13 residues. Germline CDR1 and CDR2: LGHNT and FRNRAP. Trimming shortened V by 7 bases and J by 9 bases, and 16 bases separated the two germline ends. In DNA, the CDR3 is TGTGCTAGTGCCCACCTCAGGGTCGGTGAGCAGTTCTTC. Amino acids: CASAHLRVGEQFF.

The chain joins TRBV9 to TRBJ2-7; TRBD2 aligns across 7 bases. Germline V gene data show CDR1 as SGDLS and CDR2 as YYNGEE. This CDR3 comprises 14 residues. Trimming removed 0 bases from V and 3 bases from J; junction bases left unmatched: 3. The CDR3 sequence: CASSVGPGGYEQYF. CDR3 in DNA: TGTGCCAGCAGCGTAGGCCCGGGGGGCTACGAGCAGTACTTC.